This T cell receptor (beta chain) was captured in a study of T cell responses to AZD1222 COVID-19 vaccine. Concerning this clone: No antigen is known for it.

Study observations and caveats: With dominance at 160-218 and 743-854, vaccine-associated CD4 TCRs spanned spike. At baseline, just a handful of AZD1222 recipients tested seropositive. Donor demographics were predominantly white British with a female majority; clonal diversity may be underestimated.

The CDR3 consists of 15 residues. CDR1 is MNHEY and CDR2 is SMNVEV in the germline V gene (reference sequence). Deletions cut 0 bases from V and 5 bases from J, with 13 bases between. The method was immunoSEQ multiplex PCR; TCRdb's version includes in-frame clones alone and lacks a portion of them. The table lists some 180,000 clones, 80% to 95% of them singletons. The chain recombines TRBV27 with TRBJ1-1; D remains ambiguous. The clonotype comes from an adult who received the AZD1222 COVID-19 vaccine. This material consisted of peripheral blood, taken 28 days after the second AZD1222 dose. This CDR3 is CASSLSWVSGTEAFF. CDR3 nucleotides: TGTGCCAGCAGTTTATCGTGGGTGAGTGGAACTGAAGCTTTCTTT.